These 15 T cell receptor beta chains came from one sample sequenced in a study of radiotherapy plus CTLA-4 blockade in lung cancer. The repertoire was sequenced with immunoSEQ multiplex PCR; TCRdb's copy has only in-frame clones and lacks some. The profile shows some 100,000 clones, under 85% of them singletons. The material sequenced was peripheral blood, taken from a patient treated with radiotherapy plus ipilimumab. These receptors were obtained from a human donor with non-small cell lung cancer that progressed on radiotherapy plus ipilimumab.

This chain links TRBV6-6 with TRBJ1-1, with 11 bases lining up with TRBD1. This CDR3 comprises 16 residues. After removal of 4 bases from V and 0 bases from J, the junction contained 4 bases not matched to a gene. Germline V gene data show CDR1 as MNHNY and CDR2 as SVGAGI (reference sequence). In DNA form, the CDR3 reads TGTGCCAGCAGTTGGGACAGGGGGAACCTGAACACTGAAGCTTTCTTT. Encoded protein: CASSWDRGNLNTEAFF.

The chain carries TRBV12-5 and TRBJ2-7; TRBD2 aligns across 7 bases. This CDR3 region has 15 residues. V dropped 3 bases and J dropped 2; count of bases not matched to a gene: 7. Germline lookup yields CDR1 LGHNT and CDR2 FRNRAP. This CDR3 is CASGLEPSGPYEQYF. Written as DNA, the CDR3 is TGTGCTAGTGGTTTAGAGCCTAGCGGCCCCTACGAGCAGTACTTC. Combining the CDR3 with reference TRBV12-5 and TRBJ2-7 gives the whole variable domain DARVTQTPRHKVTEMGQEVTMRCQPILGHNTVFWYRQTMMQGLELLAYFRNRAPLDDSGMPKDRFSAEMPDATLATLKIQPSEPRDSAVYFCASGLEPSGPYEQYFGPGTRLTVT.

The chain employs TRBV21-1 and TRBJ2-7; no DNA check was done on the table's D call, TRBD1. TRBV21-1 is a pseudogene locus. The CDR3 has 14 amino acids. CDR3 coding DNA: TGTGCCAGCAGCAAAGGGACAGGGGATTGGGAGCAGTACTTC. Its protein is CASSKGTGDWEQYF.

V usage is TRBV9 and J usage is TRBJ1-2; D gene unclear. Between the trimmed V and J ends, which lost 4 bases and 2 bases, there was a span of 15 bases. Germline V gene lookup returns CDR1 SGDLS and CDR2 YYNGEE. CDR3 length: 15 residues. CDR3 residues: CASSPPTVTNYGYTF. CDR3 nucleotides: TGTGCCAGCAGCCCGCCCACAGTCACAAACTATGGCTACACCTTC.

The chain carries TRBV30 and TRBJ2-5; D perhaps matches TRBD2 (5 bases). The CDR3 covers 11 residues. Trimming took off 0 bases at V and 7 bases at J, with 6 bases between the two ends. Germline V CDR1 and CDR2: GTSNPN, SVGIG (reference sequence). The CDR3 nucleotides read TGTGCCTGGAGTGTGGAGGCGACCCAGTACTTC. Protein product: CAWSVEATQYF.

The V and J genes are TRBV20-1 and TRBJ2-1; D ambiguous. Germline V gene data show CDR1 as DFQATT and CDR2 as SNEGSKA (reference sequence). The length of the CDR3 is 11 residues. The CDR3 DNA is TGCAGCCCGTCGGGCTACAATGAGCAGTTCTTC. It encodes CSPSGYNEQFF.

This clone was detected once. V usage is TRBV5-1 and J usage is TRBJ2-3, with 8 bases matching TRBD2. Germline CDR1 and CDR2: SGHRS and YFSETQ. The CDR3 runs to 17 residues. V shed 0 bases, J shed 7 bases, and the junction held 13 bases outside the gene matches. DNA for the CDR3: TGCGCCAGCAGCTTGGGTGACGGCGGGAGGATCCCGTATACGCAGTATTTT. Amino acids: CASSLGDGGRIPYTQYF. The complete variable domain, with remaining parts taken from reference TRBV5-1 and TRBJ2-3, reads KAGVTQTPRYLIKTRGQQVTLSCSPISGHRSVSWYQQTPGQGLQFLFEYFSETQRNKGNFPGRFSGRQFSNSRSEMNVSTLELGDSALYLCASSLGDGGRIPYTQYFGPGTRLTVL.

This chain connects TRBV10-3 to TRBJ1-6; D remains ambiguous. The CDR3 totals 12 residues. Trimming stripped 8 bases from V and 6 bases from J, with 8 bases between. Per germline, CDR1 ENHRY and CDR2 SYGVKD. The CDR3 nucleotides are TGTGCCATCGCTCCAGTTAATTCACCCCTCCACTTT. Translation: CAIAPVNSPLHF.

The chain couples TRBV7-2 to TRBJ2-7; TRBD2 might be the D (6 bases). This CDR3 has 15 residues. Germline CDR1 reads SGHTA; CDR2 reads FQGNSA. V lost 5 bases and J 2 bases, leaving 16 bases between the germline ends. The CDR3 region is CASSAGLRGTYEQYF. DNA of the CDR3: TGTGCCAGCAGCGCGGGACTCCGGGGAACCTACGAGCAGTACTTC.

This clone was recorded only once. This chain connects TRBV6-6 to TRBJ1-2, with 8 bases lining up with TRBD1. The CDR3 totals 15 residues. The germline V gene encodes CDR1 MNHNY and CDR2 SVGAGI (reference sequence). V lost 2 bases, J lost 4 bases, and 6 bases stayed unmatched. The CDR3 loop is CASSYRQGPSYGYTF. In DNA, the CDR3 is TGTGCCAGCAGTTACCGACAGGGGCCTAGCTATGGCTACACCTTC.

The chain couples TRBV7-9 to TRBJ1-1; D call uncertain. V was shortened by 2 bases and J by 0 bases, with 10 bases between the two germline ends. CDR1 and CDR2 from the germline V gene are SEHNR and FQNEAQ (reference sequence). The CDR3 is made up of 15 amino acids. The CDR3 nucleotides read TGTGCCAGCAGCTTAAGTGGGCACATGAACACTGAAGCTTTCTTT. Translation: CASSLSGHMNTEAFF.

This clone was seen once. The genes are TRBV7-2 and TRBJ2-5, with a possible D match to TRBD2 (5 bases). This CDR3 is built from 16 residues. The ends were cut back, 1 base at V and 4 bases at J, with 16 bases in the middle. The V gene's germline CDR1 is SGHTA and CDR2 FQGNSA. DNA of the CDR3: TGTGCCAGCAGCTTAGAGTCGGGTTTTCGGGGAGAGACCCAGTACTTC. Encoded protein: CASSLESGFRGETQYF.

This rearrangement joins TRBV2 to TRBJ2-4; D is unclear. Trimming removed 5 bases at V and 11 bases at J, with 10 bases between. The CDR3 loop spans 11 amino acids. Germline V lookup: CDR1 SNHLY, CDR2 FYNNEI. DNA of the CDR3: TGTGCCAGCAGTCTAGTTGGTGTTCAGTACTTC. This sequence encodes CASSLVGVQYF.

V is TRBV10-2 and J is TRBJ1-1, with 7 nucleotides matching TRBD1. The CDR3 covers 15 residues. Germline CDR1 reads WSHSY; CDR2 reads SAAADI. V lost 2 bases to trimming and J lost 5 bases; unmatched junction nucleotides: 8. CDR3 sequence (DNA): TGCGCCAGCAGTGAGGGACAGGCGGGGACAACTGAAGCTTTCTTT. Protein sequence: CASSEGQAGTTEAFF.

This chain uses TRBV28 with TRBJ2-3, with 7 bases lining up with TRBD1. Unmatched junction bases numbered 6, after V lost 5 bases and J lost 1 base. This CDR3 spans 15 amino acids. Germline CDR1 and CDR2: MDHEN and SYDVKM. Written as DNA, the CDR3 is TGTGCCAGCAGTAATCCAGGGGGAGGCACAGATACGCAGTATTTT. Protein: CASSNPGGGTDTQYF.